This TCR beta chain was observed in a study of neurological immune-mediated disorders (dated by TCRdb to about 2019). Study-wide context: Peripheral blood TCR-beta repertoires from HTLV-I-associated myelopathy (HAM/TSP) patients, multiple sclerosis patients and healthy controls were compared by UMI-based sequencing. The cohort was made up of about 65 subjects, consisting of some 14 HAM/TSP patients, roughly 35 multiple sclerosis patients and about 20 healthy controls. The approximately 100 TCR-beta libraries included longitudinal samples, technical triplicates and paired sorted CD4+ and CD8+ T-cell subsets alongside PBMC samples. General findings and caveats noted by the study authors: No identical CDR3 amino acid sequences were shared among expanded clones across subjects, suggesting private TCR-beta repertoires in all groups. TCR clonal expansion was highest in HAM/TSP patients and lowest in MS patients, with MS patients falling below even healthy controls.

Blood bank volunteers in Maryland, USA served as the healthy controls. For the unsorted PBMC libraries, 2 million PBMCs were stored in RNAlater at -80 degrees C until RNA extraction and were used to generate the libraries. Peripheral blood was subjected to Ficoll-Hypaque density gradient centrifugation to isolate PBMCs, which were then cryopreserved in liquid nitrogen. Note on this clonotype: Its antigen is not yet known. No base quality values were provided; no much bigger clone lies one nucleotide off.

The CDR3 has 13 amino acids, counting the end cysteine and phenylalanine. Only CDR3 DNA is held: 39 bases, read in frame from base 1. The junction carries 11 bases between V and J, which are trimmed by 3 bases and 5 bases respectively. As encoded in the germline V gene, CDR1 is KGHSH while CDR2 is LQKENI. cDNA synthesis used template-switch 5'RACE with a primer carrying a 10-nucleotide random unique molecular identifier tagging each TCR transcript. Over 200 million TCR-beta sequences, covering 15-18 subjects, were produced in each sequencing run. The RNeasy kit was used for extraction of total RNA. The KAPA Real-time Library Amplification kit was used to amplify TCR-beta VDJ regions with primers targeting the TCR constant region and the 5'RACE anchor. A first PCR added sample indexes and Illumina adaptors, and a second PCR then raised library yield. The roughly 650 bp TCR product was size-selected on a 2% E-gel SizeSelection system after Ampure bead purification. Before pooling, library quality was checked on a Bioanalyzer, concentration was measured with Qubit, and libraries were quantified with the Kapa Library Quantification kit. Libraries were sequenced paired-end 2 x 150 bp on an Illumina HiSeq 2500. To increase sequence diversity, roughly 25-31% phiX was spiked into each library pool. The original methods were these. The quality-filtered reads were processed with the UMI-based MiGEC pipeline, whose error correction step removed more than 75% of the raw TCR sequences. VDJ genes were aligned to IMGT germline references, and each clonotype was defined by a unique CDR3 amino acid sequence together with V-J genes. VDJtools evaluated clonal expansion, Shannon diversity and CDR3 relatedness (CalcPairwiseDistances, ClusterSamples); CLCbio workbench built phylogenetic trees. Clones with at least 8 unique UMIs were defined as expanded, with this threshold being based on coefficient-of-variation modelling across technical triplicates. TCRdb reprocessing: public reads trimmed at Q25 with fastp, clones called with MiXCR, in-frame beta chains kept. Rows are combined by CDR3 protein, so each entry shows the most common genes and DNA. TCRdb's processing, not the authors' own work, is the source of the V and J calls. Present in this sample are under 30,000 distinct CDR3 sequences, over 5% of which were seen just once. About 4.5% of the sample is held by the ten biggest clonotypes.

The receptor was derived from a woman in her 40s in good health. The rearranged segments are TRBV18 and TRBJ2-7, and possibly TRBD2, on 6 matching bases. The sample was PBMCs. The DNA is TGTGCCAGCTCACCTGCGGGAATCGACGAGCAGTACTTC. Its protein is CASSPAGIDEQYF.